This TCR beta chain was found in a study of T cells in Graves' hyperthyroidism and ophthalmopathy (dated by TCRdb to about 2019). Regarding the study in general: Peripheral blood samples were taken at the time of initial diagnosis, prior to any treatment. After sampling, hyperthyroidism patients received methimazole starting at 30 mg daily, and ophthalmopathy patients received high-dose intravenous methylprednisolone. In addition, the study compared T-cell repertoires in thyroid tissue and in blood from over 5 Graves' hyperthyroidism patients. The paper reports TCR Vbeta CDR3 sequencing of approximately 130 peripheral blood samples: 40 or so ophthalmopathy, around 80 hyperthyroidism and around 17 progressor patients. The 100 discovery patients were randomly divided into training and test sets at a 7:3 ratio. Prospective prediction of ophthalmopathy was tested in an independent validation cohort of 18 to 20 hyperthyroidism patients and 17 patients who later progressed to ophthalmopathy. TCR V-J signatures able to tell the groups apart were searched for in a discovery cohort of approximately 95 patients, of whom around 43 had Graves' ophthalmopathy and 55 to 60 had stable Graves' hyperthyroidism.

In the ophthalmopathy patients, disease was moderately to severely active, with a Clinical Activity Score of 3 or more, a NOSPECS grade of 4 or more, and a duration of less than 3 months. Any patient with an uncontrolled infection, another autoimmune disease, pregnancy or lactation was excluded. Diagnoses relied on clinical symptoms, serum thyroxine and TRAb, thyroid ultrasound and orbital computed tomography. Ficoll-Paque density gradient centrifugation was used to isolate PBMCs from under 11 ml of fresh peripheral blood. Total RNA was extracted using Trizol reagent, and RNA quality was assessed on an Agilent 2100 Bioanalyzer. Notes on this clonotype: Its antigen is not yet known. There are no base qualities to consult, and no much larger clone falls within one base.

General findings and caveats noted by the study authors: In validation, the model predicted progression to ophthalmopathy a median of roughly 6.5 months before onset, with approximately 70% sensitivity and 72.22% specificity. Most expanded thyroid clonotypes (frequency above 0.001) were also found in blood, which suggests that blood repertoires may mirror thyroid immune responses. Sample size was not statistically predetermined, and investigators were not blinded to group allocation. A model built on a 13 V-J signature distinguished ophthalmopathy from stable hyperthyroidism, reaching about 88% sensitivity and around 81% specificity in cross-validation and 80%/75% in testing.

Amplification of TCR beta CDR3 regions was carried out from RNA transcripts. For the first round of RT-PCR on the TCR CDR3, the HTBI primer set was used together with the Qiagen OneStep RT-PCR kit. The libraries were constructed in a second round of multiplex PCR and then size-selected and purified. Paired-end sequencing of the libraries was performed with 100 bp reads on an Illumina HiSeq2000. The authors' analysis ran thus. SOAPnuke was used to process the raw data, removing reads that contained adapters or uncalled bases, had a mean Phred below 15, or lacked an exact match to the constant primer or identifier. High-quality paired reads were merged using COPE v1.2.5, and each unique nucleotide sequence was defined as a clonotype. MiTCR v1.1 was used to align clonotypes to the IMGT TRBV, TRBD and TRBJ reference segments. The analysis was restricted to V-J combinations with a frequency above 0.0001, which together covered 99% to 99.2% of the repertoires. A TCS score was defined as the ratio of F50 (clonal expansion) to E x V (chaos), with BLOSUM62-based TCRdist applied between CDR3 peptides within each V-J. Welch's t-statistics and random forest reduced 500 to 550 V-J features to 10 to 15, which were used in a naive Bayes classifier (R e1071). TCRdb reran the public reads through fastp at Q25 and MiXCR, keeping productive beta chains. Identical CDR3 proteins give one entry, which carries the most common genes and DNA. It is TCRdb's table, rather than the study itself, that gives the V and J calls and clone size. This sample is represented by hundreds of thousands of distinct CDR3 sequences; 11% to 15% of them were singletons. The ten largest account for approximately 27% of the sample.

The receptor's source is a man in his fifties or sixties with Graves' ophthalmopathy. Specimen: blood.

The bases read TGCAGTGCGAGGATAGCGGGAGGGCCCTACAATGAGCAGTTCTTC. Its protein product is CSARIAGGPYNEQFF. Rearrangement joined TRBV20-1 to TRBJ2-1; the central 11 bases match TRBD2. Including the terminal cysteine and phenylalanine, the CDR3 comprises 15 residues. The DNA shown is the 45-base CDR3, in frame from base 1. Reading the germline V gene (reference sequence) gives CDR1 DFQATT and CDR2 SNEGSKA. V loses 6 bases at its end and J loses 2 bases; junction bases beyond the gene matches: 6.